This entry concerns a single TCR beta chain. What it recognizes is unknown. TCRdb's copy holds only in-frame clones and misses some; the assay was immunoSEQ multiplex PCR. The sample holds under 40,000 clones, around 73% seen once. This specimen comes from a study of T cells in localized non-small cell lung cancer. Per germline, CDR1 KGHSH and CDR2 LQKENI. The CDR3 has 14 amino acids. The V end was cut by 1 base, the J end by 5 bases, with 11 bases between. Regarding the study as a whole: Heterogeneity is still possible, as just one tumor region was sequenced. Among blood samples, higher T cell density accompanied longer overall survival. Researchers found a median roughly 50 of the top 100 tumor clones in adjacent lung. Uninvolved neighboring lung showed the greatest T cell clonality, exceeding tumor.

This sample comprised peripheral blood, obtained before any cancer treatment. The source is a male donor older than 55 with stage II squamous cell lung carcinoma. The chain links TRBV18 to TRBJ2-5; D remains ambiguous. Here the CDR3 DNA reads TGTGCCAGCTCACCACAAGAACTTGCGGAGACCCAGTACTTC. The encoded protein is CASSPQELAETQYF.